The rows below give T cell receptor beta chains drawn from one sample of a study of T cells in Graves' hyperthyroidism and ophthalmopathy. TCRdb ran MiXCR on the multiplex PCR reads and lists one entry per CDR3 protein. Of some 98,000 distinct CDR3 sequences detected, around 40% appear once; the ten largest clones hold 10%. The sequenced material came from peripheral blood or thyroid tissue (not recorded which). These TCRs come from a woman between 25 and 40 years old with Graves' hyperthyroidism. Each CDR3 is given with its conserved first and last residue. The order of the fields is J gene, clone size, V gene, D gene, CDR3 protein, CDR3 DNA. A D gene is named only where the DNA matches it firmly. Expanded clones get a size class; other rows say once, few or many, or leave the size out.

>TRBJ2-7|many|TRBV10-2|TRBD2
CASKTGLAGVEQYF
TGCGCCAGCAAGACGGGACTAGCGGGAGTCGAGCAGTACTTC
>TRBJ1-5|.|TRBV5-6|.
CASSLYGVLGNQPQHF
TGTGCCAGCAGCTTGTACGGGGTTTTAGGAAATCAGCCCCAGCATTTT
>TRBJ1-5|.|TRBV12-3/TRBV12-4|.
CASSLTNNQPQHF
TGTGCCAGCAGTTTGACGAACAATCAGCCCCAGCATTTT
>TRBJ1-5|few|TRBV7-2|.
CASSVDVNQPQHF
TGTGCCAGCAGCGTGGACGTCAATCAGCCCCAGCATTTT
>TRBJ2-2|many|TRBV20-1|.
CSARDSRVNTGELFF
TGCAGTGCTAGAGATAGCAGGGTTAACACCGGGGAGCTGTTTTTT
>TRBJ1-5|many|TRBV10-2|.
CASGGGSSNQPQHF
TGCGCCAGTGGAGGAGGTTCTAGCAATCAGCCCCAGCATTTT
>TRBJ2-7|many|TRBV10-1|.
CASSESANYEQYF
TGCGCCAGCAGTGAGTCAGCTAACTACGAGCAGTACTTC
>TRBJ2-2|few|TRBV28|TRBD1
CASIRDRNTGELFF
TGTGCCTCGATCCGGGACAGAAACACCGGGGAGCTGTTTTTT
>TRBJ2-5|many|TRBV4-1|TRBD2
CASSQEGAGGRGETQYF
TGCGCCAGCAGCCAAGAGGGAGCGGGAGGGCGTGGAGAGACCCAGTACTTC
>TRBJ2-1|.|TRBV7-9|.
CASSFGLTGAEQFF
TGTGCCAGCAGCTTTGGACTGACGGGGGCAGAGCAGTTCTTC
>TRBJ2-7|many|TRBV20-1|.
CSATGVLGNEQYF
TGCAGTGCTACCGGGGTCCTGGGTAACGAGCAGTACTTC
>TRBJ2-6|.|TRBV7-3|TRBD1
CASSLDDDRGMLNTEAF
TGTGCCAGCAGCTTAGATGACGACAGGGGGATGTTGAACACTGAAGCTTTC
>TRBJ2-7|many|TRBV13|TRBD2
CASSLGREWSREQYF
TGTGCCAGCAGTCTAGGGAGGGAATGGTCCCGCGAGCAGTACTTC
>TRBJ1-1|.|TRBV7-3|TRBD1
CASSPGGTGNKAFF
TGTGCCAGCAGCCCGGGCGGGACAGGAAATAAAGCTTTCTTT
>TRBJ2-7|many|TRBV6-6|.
CASSVGFGTYEQYF
TGTGCCAGCAGTGTAGGGTTTGGGACCTACGAGCAGTACTTC
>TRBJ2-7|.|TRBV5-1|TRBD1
CASSDRDRVGEQYF
TGCGCCAGCAGCGACCGGGACAGGGTTGGCGAGCAGTACTTC
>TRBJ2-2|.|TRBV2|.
CASSEEGGELFF
TGTGCCAGCAGTGAAGAGGGCGGGGAGCTGTTTTTT
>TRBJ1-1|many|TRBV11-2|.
CASSLDGTGGAFF
TGTGCCAGCAGCTTAGACGGGACCGGGGGAGCTTTCTTT
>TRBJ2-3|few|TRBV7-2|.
CASSLAPLGGGRTDTQYF
TGTGCCAGCAGCTTAGCGCCCTTGGGAGGGGGTCGCACAGATACGCAGTATTTT